The 32 T cell receptor beta chains below were found in one sample sequenced in a study of T cell changes during pregnancy in multiple sclerosis. The protocol was immunoSEQ multiplex PCR, while the TCRdb copy is restricted to in-frame clones and leaves out a portion. The table includes under 80,000 clones, under 95% detected once. The sequenced sample was CD4+ T cells from peripheral blood mononuclear cells, obtained in the second trimester of pregnancy. The receptors here all came from a female donor with multiple sclerosis, enrolled in a pregnancy study.

The chain couples TRBV14 to TRBJ1-1; D is perhaps TRBD1 (6 bases). The CDR3 has 12 residues. Trimming cost V 4 bases and J 10 bases, with 13 bases left between them. Germline assignment: CDR1 SGHDN and CDR2 FVKESK. The CDR3 spells CASSRDTAGAFF. The CDR3, as DNA: TGTGCCAGCAGCCGGGACACGGCGGGAGCTTTCTTT.

The chain is built from TRBV27 and TRBJ2-3, with a tentative D call TRBD1 (6 bases). Per germline, CDR1 MNHEY and CDR2 SMNVEV (reference sequence). The CDR3 is 14 residues long. Trimming removed 3 bases from V and 0 bases from J, with 7 bases in between. Here the CDR3 DNA reads TGTGCCAGCAGTTTCAGGGGCAGCACAGATACGCAGTATTTT. It yields the protein CASSFRGSTDTQYF.

The rearrangement links TRBV4-1 to TRBJ2-3, with TRBD2 matching over 12 bases. The trim removed 4 bases at V and 1 base at J, leaving 3 bases unmatched. Germline-derived CDR1 and CDR2 are MGHRA and YSYEKL. The CDR3 consists of 16 residues. CDR3 sequence reads: CASSPGLAGGTDTQYF. The CDR3 coding sequence is TGCGCCAGCAGCCCGGGACTAGCGGGCGGCACAGATACGCAGTATTTT.

This clone was picked up one time. The rearrangement uses TRBV19 and TRBJ2-3, with D tentatively TRBD2 (7 bases). The CDR3 loop spans 16 amino acids. From germline, CDR1 is LNHDA and CDR2 SQIVND (reference sequence). Trimming took 5 bases from V and 0 from J, leaving 15 bases between them. CDR3 loop: CASSSSRGGSTDTQYF. The CDR3 DNA sequence: TGTGCCAGTAGTTCCTCAAGGGGGGGTAGCACAGATACGCAGTATTTT.

The sample holds one count of this clone. The chain joins TRBV6-5 to TRBJ1-2; no reliable D call. Trimming left V 2 bases short and J 8 bases short, with 15 bases between. The CDR3 has 14 residues. Germline CDR1 is MNHEY and CDR2 is SVGAGI. This CDR3 reads CASSYIAQSRGYTF. DNA of the CDR3: TGTGCCAGCAGTTACATAGCCCAGTCGAGGGGCTACACCTTC.

The rearrangement uses TRBV5-4 and TRBJ2-1; 12 bases fit TRBD2. Germline V gene lookup returns CDR1 SGHNT and CDR2 YYREEE (reference sequence). CDR3 length equals 17 residues. V gave up 1 base and J gave up 3 bases; unmatched junction bases: 5. The chain's CDR3 is CASSLRTSGKIYNEQFF. Here the CDR3 DNA reads TGTGCCAGCAGCTTGAGGACTAGCGGGAAGATCTACAATGAGCAGTTCTTC. Full variable domain (missing parts from reference TRBV5-4 and TRBJ2-1): ETGVTQSPTHLIKTRGQQVTLRCSSQSGHNTVSWYQQALGQGPQFIFQYYREEENGRGNFPPRFSGLQFPNYSSELNVNALELDDSALYLCASSLRTSGKIYNEQFFGPGTRLTVL.

The V and J genes are TRBV5-1 and TRBJ2-6; 10 nucleotides match TRBD1. After removal of 4 bases from V and 2 bases from J, the junction contained 3 bases not matched to a gene. The CDR3 length is 16 residues. Germline values: CDR1 SGHRS, CDR2 YFSETQ. The CDR3 protein is CASSPGTGAGANVLTF. The CDR3 DNA reads as TGCGCCAGCAGCCCCGGGACAGGGGCTGGGGCCAACGTCCTGACTTTC.

This clone came up once. The chain uses TRBV7-2 and TRBJ2-1, with 7 bases fitting TRBD2. Germline V gives CDR1 SGHTA, CDR2 FQGNSA. J was trimmed by 1 base and V by 3 bases; bases with no gene match: 6. The CDR3 consists of 16 residues. The CDR3 spells CASSFIPAGSYNEQFF. CDR3 sequence (DNA): TGTGCCAGCAGCTTTATCCCAGCGGGGTCCTACAATGAGCAGTTCTTC.

This clone appeared a single time. V usage is TRBV6-5 and J usage is TRBJ2-1; D is unresolved. With 0 bases removed from V and 2 bases from J, the gap between germline ends came to 11 bases. CDR1 is MNHEY and CDR2 is SVGAGI in the germline V gene. The CDR3 is made up of 16 amino acids. CDR3 sequence: CASSYSVSAAYNEQFF. The CDR3 nucleotides read TGTGCCAGCAGTTACTCAGTATCGGCGGCCTACAATGAGCAGTTCTTC.

J is TRBJ1-1 and V is TRBV28, with 8 nucleotides matching TRBD1. Trimming at V came to 5 bases and at J to 8 bases, leaving 1 base not matched to a gene. Germline V gene sequence: CDR1 MDHEN, CDR2 SYDVKM. The CDR3 sequence is 11 residues long. Here the CDR3 reads CASSRDREAFF. Here the CDR3 DNA reads TGTGCCAGCAGTCGGGACAGGGAAGCTTTCTTT.

This rearrangement joins TRBV5-1 to TRBJ1-2, with D perhaps matching TRBD1 (6 bases). Per germline, CDR1 SGHRS and CDR2 YFSETQ. V gave up 2 bases and J gave up 4 bases, with 15 bases separating them. This CDR3 has 15 residues. Here the CDR3 reads CASSFQGLQGYGYTF. CDR3 DNA sequence: TGCGCCAGCAGCTTCCAAGGTTTACAGGGCTATGGCTACACCTTC.

The chain recombines TRBV11-3 with TRBJ1-3, with D possibly matching TRBD1 (6 bases). This CDR3 contains 18 residues. V lost 6 bases and J 7 bases, leaving 28 bases between the germline ends. Germline-derived CDR1 and CDR2 are SGHNT and YENEEA. The CDR3 region has the DNA TGTGCCAGCAGTTTGCGCAAAAACGACCGGGACACCGGGAACACCATATATTTT. Translating gives CASSLRKNDRDTGNTIYF.

This rearrangement joins TRBV7-2 to TRBJ1-6, with no clear D. Germline CDR1 and CDR2: SGHTA and FQGNSA. V lost 4 bases and J lost 7, with 17 bases in between. CDR3 length: 16 amino acids. For the CDR3, the DNA is TGTGCCAGCAGCTCCCGGACTCAGAGGACGAATTCACCCCTCCACTTT. Translating gives CASSSRTQRTNSPLHF.

The chain is built from TRBV28 and TRBJ1-5; D not certain. V shed 5 bases and J shed 7 bases, with 12 bases lying between them. The germline V gene encodes CDR1 MDHEN and CDR2 SYDVKM. This CDR3 region has 13 residues. The CDR3 DNA is TGTGCCAGCAGTGGCGCCGGGGAGCAGCCCCAGCATTTT. This gives the protein CASSGAGEQPQHF.

The CDR3 spells CASRFDRGGNSPLHF. CDR3 bases: TGTGCCAGCAGATTCGACAGGGGTGGTAATTCACCCCTCCACTTT. The rearrangement joins TRBV28 to TRBJ1-6, with TRBD1 matching over 8 bases. CDR3 length: 15 residues. V shed 6 bases, J shed 6 bases, and the junction held 7 bases outside the gene matches. Germline V gene lookup returns CDR1 MDHEN and CDR2 SYDVKM.

The chain couples TRBV7-2 to TRBJ1-1; TRBD1 matches 9 bases. Germline loops: CDR1 SGHTA, CDR2 FQGNSA. Trimming cost V 2 bases and J 0 bases; bases outside gene matches: 10. The CDR3 loop spans 18 amino acids. The CDR3 spells CASSLRDRVWLMNTEAFF. The DNA for the CDR3 is TGTGCCAGCAGCTTACGGGACAGGGTTTGGTTGATGAACACTGAAGCTTTCTTT.

This clone has more than one count but fewer than ten. J is TRBJ2-2 and V is TRBV27; D is ambiguous. CDR1 and CDR2 (germline): MNHEY, SMNVEV (reference sequence). The CDR3 totals 14 residues. Deletions cut 4 bases from V and 5 bases from J, with 11 bases between. CDR3 in amino acids: CASSSRVTTGELFF. The CDR3 DNA sequence: TGTGCCAGCAGTTCTCGGGTCACTACCGGGGAGCTGTTTTTT.

The V call is TRBV19, the J call TRBJ1-6, with a weak D call TRBD1 (5 bases). The CDR3 covers 15 residues. Germline-derived CDR1 and CDR2 are LNHDA and SQIVND (reference sequence). Between the trimmed V and J ends, which lost 3 bases and 5 bases, there was a span of 11 bases. CDR3: CASSISWGNNSPLHF. DNA of the CDR3: TGTGCCAGTAGTATTTCATGGGGCAATAATTCACCCCTCCACTTT.

This chain links TRBV19 with TRBJ2-3; the D gene is possibly TRBD2 (6 bases). With 7 bases removed from V and 3 bases from J, the gap between germline ends came to 14 bases. The germline gives CDR1 LNHDA, CDR2 SQIVND (reference sequence). The length of the CDR3 is 14 residues. The DNA for the CDR3 is TGTGCCAGTAAATCCTCTGGAGGGACAGATACGCAGTATTTT. Its protein product is CASKSSGGTDTQYF.

This clone is a singleton in its sample. The chain carries TRBV21-1 and TRBJ2-2; TRBD2, the D gene given by the table, was not confirmed from the DNA. TRBV21-1 represents a pseudogene. The CDR3 contains 18 residues. CDR3 nucleotide sequence: TGTGCCAGCAGCAAAGCCTGGAGGGGCAGAGCGAACACCGGGGAGCTGTTTTTT. This codes for CASSKAWRGRANTGELFF.

This clone is a singleton in its sample. The chain is built from TRBV30 and TRBJ1-1; D might be TRBD1 (5 bases). V was clipped by 4 bases and J by 4 bases, with 10 bases between them. The CDR3 covers 12 residues. The germline V gene has CDR1 GTSNPN and CDR2 SVGIG (reference sequence). CDR3 nucleotide sequence: TGTGCCTGGAAAAATAGGGGCACTGAAGCTTTCTTT. Translated, it gives CAWKNRGTEAFF. Variable domain in full (rest from reference TRBV30 and TRBJ1-1): SQTIHQWPATLVQPVGSPLSLECTVEGTSNPNLYWYRQAAGRGLQLLFYSVGIGQISSEVPQNLSASRPQDRQFILSSKKLLLSDSGFYLCAWKNRGTEAFFGQGTRLTVV.

This clone was recorded once. The chain joins TRBV12-5 to TRBJ1-3; D call uncertain. Germline V gene sequence: CDR1 LGHNT, CDR2 FRNRAP. The CDR3 covers 11 residues. Between the trimmed V and J ends, which lost 9 bases and 8 bases, there was a span of 11 bases. Here the CDR3 DNA reads TGTGCTAGCTCCCTTCAGGACACCATATATTTT. Translating it yields CASSLQDTIYF.

The chain joins TRBV30 to TRBJ1-1; D gene ambiguous. From germline, CDR1 is GTSNPN and CDR2 SVGIG (reference sequence). The CDR3 runs 14 residues. V was cut by 3 bases and J by 0 bases, with 11 bases left in between. Here the CDR3 reads CAWRSVQMNTEAFF. The CDR3 DNA sequence: TGTGCCTGGAGAAGTGTACAAATGAACACTGAAGCTTTCTTT.

This rearrangement joins TRBV25-1 to TRBJ1-4; 7 bases align to TRBD1. Per the germline V gene, CDR1 is MGHDK and CDR2 is SYGVNS. V dropped 6 bases and J dropped 2; count of bases not matched to a gene: 3. The CDR3 is 14 residues long. The CDR3 bases are TGTGCCAGCAGCCAACAGGGGACTAATGAAAAACTGTTTTTT. This codes for CASSQQGTNEKLFF.

The chain recombines TRBV7-9 with TRBJ1-2; 9 bases align to TRBD1. This CDR3 has 17 amino acids. Germline values: CDR1 SEHNR, CDR2 FQNEAQ (reference sequence). V shed 3 bases, J shed 5 bases, and the junction held 13 bases outside the gene matches. DNA of the CDR3: TGTGCCAGCAGCTTCATCCGACAGGGGGGATACACTTATGGCTACACCTTC. Translated, it gives CASSFIRQGGYTYGYTF.

The rearrangement joins TRBV5-1 to TRBJ2-5; 9 bases align to TRBD2. Germline loops: CDR1 SGHRS, CDR2 YFSETQ. The CDR3 runs 14 residues. V gave up 5 bases and J gave up 5 bases; unmatched junction bases: 7. This CDR3 reads CASSQGLARETQYF. Here the CDR3 DNA reads TGCGCCAGCAGTCAAGGACTAGCGAGGGAGACCCAGTACTTC. The whole variable domain, remainder taken from reference TRBV5-1 and TRBJ2-5, is KAGVTQTPRYLIKTRGQQVTLSCSPISGHRSVSWYQQTPGQGLQFLFEYFSETQRNKGNFPGRFSGRQFSNSRSEMNVSTLELGDSALYLCASSQGLARETQYFGPGTRLLVL.

There are a few counts of this clone. J is TRBJ1-2 and V is TRBV27; unclear D gene. Per the germline V gene, CDR1 is MNHEY and CDR2 is SMNVEV (reference sequence). This CDR3 comprises 13 residues. Trimming stripped 3 bases from V and 6 bases from J, with 11 bases between. CDR3 sequence: CASSFTALNGYTF. The CDR3 DNA follows: TGTGCCAGCAGTTTTACCGCGTTGAATGGCTACACCTTC.

The chain employs TRBV4-2 and TRBJ2-3; a possible D gene is TRBD2 (5 bases). CDR3 length: 17 amino acids. Germline V CDR1 and CDR2: LGHNA, YNFKEQ. V lost 2 bases and J 0 bases, leaving 15 bases between the germline ends. The CDR3 bases are TGTGCCAGCAGCCAATATGCAACGACTACTAGCACAGATACGCAGTATTTT. This codes for CASSQYATTTSTDTQYF.

V usage is TRBV2 and J usage is TRBJ1-6; 8 nucleotides match TRBD1. Losses at the gene ends were 2 bases for V and 14 bases for J; bases not matched to a gene: 11. Germline V gene lookup returns CDR1 SNHLY and CDR2 FYNNEI. This CDR3 comprises 15 residues. The CDR3 here is CASSEIGTGFRSLHF. The DNA of the CDR3 is TGTGCCAGCAGTGAAATCGGGACAGGATTCAGGTCCCTCCACTTT.

The V call is TRBV5-8, the J call TRBJ2-3; D may be TRBD2 (7 bases). The CDR3 loop spans 15 amino acids. V lost 2 bases and J lost 1, with 11 bases in between. The germline CDR1 and CDR2 sequences are SGHTS and YDEGEE. CDR3 bases: TGTGCCAGCAGCTTCGAGGGGGGGCGCACAGATACGCAGTATTTT. As protein: CASSFEGGRTDTQYF.

The rearrangement joins TRBV14 to TRBJ2-1, with 11 bases lining up with TRBD2. Looked up from germline, CDR1 is SGHDN and CDR2 is FVKESK. V shed 0 bases and J 8 bases; nucleotides not matched to a gene: 6. CDR3 size: 16 residues. The CDR3 spells CASSQDRLAGRDEQFF. DNA of the CDR3: TGTGCCAGCAGCCAAGATCGACTAGCGGGAAGGGATGAGCAGTTCTTC.

The gene calls are TRBV7-9 and TRBJ2-7; D not certain. This CDR3 has 12 amino acids. Per germline, CDR1 SEHNR and CDR2 FQNEAQ (reference sequence). The V and J ends lost 1 base and 8 bases respectively, with 9 bases between them. CDR3 coding DNA: TGTGCCAGCAGCTTAGAGCACTCTAAGCAGTACTTC. This encodes CASSLEHSKQYF.